The 30 T cell receptor beta chains listed next were all sequenced from one sample in a study of T-cell reconstitution after alpha-beta-depleted transplantation in children. Unique molecular identifiers were incorporated into the prepared TCRbeta library. TCRdb re-derived calls from the PCR reads in MiXCR, one entry per CDR3 protein. The sample has more than 550,000 distinct CDR3 sequences, about 10% seen once; the top ten hold roughly 3.9%. This sample comprised PBMCs from the stem cell graft donor, obtained from the stem cell graft. Receptors were obtained from a human donor who donated a stem cell graft to a child with acute myeloid leukemia.

There are many counts of this clonotype. The V call is TRBV29-1, the J call TRBJ2-5; no reliable D call. The germline V gene encodes CDR1 SQVTM and CDR2 ANQGSEA. There are 12 residues in the CDR3. The V and J ends lost 3 bases and 4 bases respectively, with 9 bases between them. The CDR3 sequence is CSVELVGETQYF. CDR3 DNA sequence: TGCAGCGTTGAGTTAGTGGGAGAGACCCAGTACTTC. The complete variable domain, with remaining parts taken from reference TRBV29-1 and TRBJ2-5, reads SAVISQKPSRDICQRGTSLTIQCQVDSQVTMMFWYRQQPGQSLTLIATANQGSEATYESGFVIDKFPISRPNLTFSTLTVSNMSPEDSSIYLCSVELVGETQYFGPGTRLLVL.

This clonotype was seen ten or more times. The chain uses TRBV20-1 and TRBJ2-1; D gene uncertain. The CDR3 is made up of 13 amino acids. Germline V lookup: CDR1 DFQATT, CDR2 SNEGSKA (reference sequence). V was cut by 6 bases and J by 5 bases, with 14 bases left in between. The CDR3 spells CSANSPKDNEQFF. The CDR3 DNA sequence: TGCAGTGCGAACTCCCCGAAAGACAATGAGCAGTTCTTC.

This clonotype appeared many times. The chain combines TRBV20-1 with TRBJ2-7, with unresolved D. From germline, CDR1 is DFQATT and CDR2 SNEGSKA (reference sequence). Trimming stripped 2 bases from V and 2 bases from J, with 13 bases between. The CDR3 runs to 14 residues. The CDR3 bases are TGCAGTGCTAGATCGCCAGGACGGGCCTACGAGCAGTACTTC. Translating gives CSARSPGRAYEQYF.

This clonotype was seen more than once but under ten times. The V and J genes are TRBV28 and TRBJ1-6; the D is unclear. The CDR3 is 15 amino acids. Germline V CDR1 and CDR2: MDHEN, SYDVKM. V lost 3 bases and J lost 9, with 15 bases in between. CDR3 amino acids: CASSFRGEVSSPLHF. The DNA for the CDR3 is TGTGCCAGCAGTTTCCGTGGGGAGGTTAGTTCACCCCTCCACTTT.

The V gene is TRBV4-2, the J gene TRBJ2-7; TRBD2 aligns across 11 bases. V dropped 6 bases and J dropped 3; count of bases not matched to a gene: 7. The CDR3 covers 15 residues. Per germline, CDR1 LGHNA and CDR2 YNFKEQ. The CDR3 loop is CASSTTSGNDYEQYF. The CDR3 region has the DNA TGTGCCAGCAGTACGACTAGCGGGAACGACTACGAGCAGTACTTC.

The CDR3 here is CSANRVPYEQYF. CDR3 nucleotides: TGCAGTGCAAACAGGGTTCCCTACGAGCAGTACTTC. J is TRBJ2-7 and V is TRBV20-1, with D tentatively TRBD1 (6 bases). The V and J ends lost 6 bases and 2 bases respectively, with 11 bases between them. CDR1 and CDR2 from the germline V gene are DFQATT and SNEGSKA (reference sequence). The CDR3 runs 12 residues.

This clonotype was found a few times. The chain joins TRBV15 to TRBJ2-1; 8 nucleotides match TRBD2. The CDR3 covers 16 residues. Germline loops: CDR1 LNHNV, CDR2 YYDKDF (reference sequence). The trim removed 0 bases at V and 7 bases at J, leaving 8 bases unmatched. CDR3 nucleotide sequence: TGTGCCACCAGCAGAGATAAGGGACTAGATGGGAATGAGCAGTTCTTC. Protein: CATSRDKGLDGNEQFF.

The V call is TRBV20-1, the J call TRBJ1-5, with D uncertain. V was cut by 0 bases and J by 10 bases, with 16 bases left in between. The germline gives CDR1 DFQATT, CDR2 SNEGSKA (reference sequence). The CDR3 has 14 residues. The CDR3 is CSARDGQVVHPQHF. In nucleotides, the CDR3 is TGCAGTGCTAGAGATGGTCAGGTTGTGCACCCCCAGCATTTT.

Many counts were recorded for this clonotype. V gene TRBV15 combines with J gene TRBJ1-1; D is perhaps TRBD1 (6 bases). The germline V and J ends were trimmed by 4 bases and 5 bases, with 14 bases remaining between them. This CDR3 has 14 residues. Per the germline V gene, CDR1 is LNHNV and CDR2 is YYDKDF (reference sequence). The CDR3 nucleotides read TGTGCCACCAGCAATAGGCCAACAGGGACTGAAGCTTTCTTT. It specifies CATSNRPTGTEAFF.

This clonotype came up a few times. V usage is TRBV12-3 or TRBV12-4 and J usage is TRBJ1-1; tentatively, D is TRBD1 (6 bases). The CDR3 loop spans 13 amino acids. Trimming removed 2 bases at V and 5 bases at J, with 9 bases between. The CDR3 nucleotides read TGTGCCAGCAGTTTATGGGGGGCTACTGAAGCTTTCTTT. It yields the protein CASSLWGATEAFF.

This clonotype was detected only a few times. V and J are TRBV20-1 and TRBJ2-5; 9 bases line up with TRBD2. This CDR3 has 16 residues. Losses at the gene ends were 6 bases for V and 0 bases for J; bases not matched to a gene: 11. From germline, CDR1 is DFQATT and CDR2 SNEGSKA (reference sequence). The CDR3 coding sequence is TGCAGTGCCCCCAATAGCGGGAGTAAAAACCAAGAGACCCAGTACTTC. Translation gives CSAPNSGSKNQETQYF.

This clonotype came up once. V is TRBV3-1 and J is TRBJ2-7; D perhaps matches TRBD1 (6 bases). CDR1 is LGHDT and CDR2 is YNNKEL in the germline V gene (reference sequence). The V gene lost 5 bases and the J gene lost 5 bases, with 13 bases spanning the gap. The CDR3 contains 13 residues. This CDR3 is CASSWNRVDEQYF. The CDR3 nucleotides read TGTGCCAGCAGCTGGAACAGGGTAGACGAGCAGTACTTC.

The V and J genes are TRBV18 and TRBJ2-7; 8 positions agree with TRBD2. The V gene end was trimmed by 6 bases and the J gene end by 5 bases; junction bases not matched to a gene: 6. The CDR3 contains 13 residues. Per germline, CDR1 KGHSH and CDR2 LQKENI. The CDR3 coding sequence is TGTGCCAGCTCCCGGGGGGGGCGGAACGAGCAGTACTTC. Translating it yields CASSRGGRNEQYF.

J is TRBJ2-5 and V is TRBV6-1, with D possibly being TRBD1 (6 bases). CDR3 length: 15 amino acids. Trimming took off 4 bases at V and 0 bases at J, with 12 bases between the two ends. The germline CDR1 and CDR2 sequences are MNHNS and SASEGT. CDR3 in amino acids: CASSVVQGYQETQYF. The DNA of the CDR3 is TGTGCCAGCAGTGTCGTACAGGGCTACCAAGAGACCCAGTACTTC.

About this clonotype: Given a much more abundant clone one base away, this may be a read error. The gene calls are TRBV20-1 and TRBJ2-7; TRBD2 might be the D (5 bases). Germline CDR1 reads DFQATT; CDR2 reads SNEGSKA (reference sequence). The CDR3 has 13 residues. This CDR3 is CSAPGQAAYDQYF. CDR3 DNA sequence: TGCAGTGCCCCGGGCCAAGCGGCCTACGATCAGTACTTC.

This clonotype was counted many times. The chain is built from TRBV10-3 and TRBJ2-5; D may be TRBD2 (5 bases). The CDR3 is 14 amino acids. Germline lookup yields CDR1 ENHRY and CDR2 SYGVKD. The V and J ends lost 2 bases and 2 bases respectively, with 9 bases between them. The CDR3 nucleotides are TGTGCCATCAGTGAGGGTCGGGGACAAGAGACCCAGTACTTC. Protein sequence: CAISEGRGQETQYF.

This clonotype appeared a few times. This rearrangement joins TRBV28 to TRBJ2-1; 14 bases align to TRBD2. CDR1 and CDR2 from the germline V gene are MDHEN and SYDVKM. The junction had 4 bases not matched to a gene; V was cut back by 3 bases and J by 9 bases. The CDR3 totals 15 residues. CDR3 loop: CASSFGTSGRREQFF. DNA for the CDR3: TGTGCCAGCAGTTTTGGGACTAGCGGGAGACGTGAGCAGTTCTTC.

This clonotype has a handful of counts. V usage is TRBV18 and J usage is TRBJ2-1; 8 bases match TRBD1. Germline V gives CDR1 KGHSH, CDR2 LQKENI. Trimming took 6 bases from V and 0 from J; bases not matched to a gene: 7. The CDR3 is 16 residues long. The CDR3 DNA reads TGTGCCAGCTCCCCGACAGGGGTAGACTCCTACAATGAGCAGTTCTTC. Its translation: CASSPTGVDSYNEQFF.

This clonotype occurred a few times. The J gene is TRBJ2-1, the V gene TRBV29-1; 11 bases align to TRBD2. Trimming cost V 7 bases and J 8 bases; bases outside gene matches: 10. CDR1 and CDR2 from the germline V gene are SQVTM and ANQGSEA. CDR3 size: 14 residues. CDR3 nucleotide sequence: TGCAGCGGCTCCGGGACTAGCGGTTGGTATGAGCAGTTCTTC. This codes for CSGSGTSGWYEQFF.

The rearrangement uses TRBV20-1 and TRBJ1-2; D call uncertain. CDR3 size: 10 residues. Trimming removed 6 bases from V and 8 bases from J, with 10 bases in between. Germline CDR1 DFQATT, CDR2 SNEGSKA (reference sequence). In DNA, the CDR3 is TGCAGTGCCGACATTGTCGGCTACACCTTC. Protein product: CSADIVGYTF.

This clonotype was observed at least ten times. The V gene is TRBV7-2, the J gene TRBJ2-3; 11 nucleotides agree with TRBD2. The CDR3 contains 16 residues. V shed 6 bases and J 4 bases; nucleotides not matched to a gene: 9. Germline V gene lookup returns CDR1 SGHTA and CDR2 FQGNSA. The CDR3 spells CASRATSGRGADTQYF. The CDR3 region has the DNA TGTGCCAGCAGGGCTACTAGCGGGAGAGGGGCAGATACGCAGTATTTT. Looking up the rest from reference TRBV7-2 and TRBJ2-3 gives the full variable domain: GAGVSQSPSNKVTEKGKDVELRCDPISGHTALYWYRQSLGQGLEFLIYFQGNSAPDKSGLPSDRFSAERTGGSVSTLTIQRTQQEDSAVYLCASRATSGRGADTQYFGPGTRLTVL.

This clonotype was recorded many times. V is TRBV28 and J is TRBJ2-2; possible D gene TRBD1, 5 bases. Germline V gene data show CDR1 as MDHEN and CDR2 as SYDVKM. The CDR3 runs 15 residues. Between the trimmed V and J ends, which lost 1 base and 4 bases, there was a span of 10 bases. CDR3 amino acids: CASSLYQGSTGELFF. In DNA, the CDR3 is TGTGCCAGCAGTTTATATCAGGGTAGCACCGGGGAGCTGTTTTTT.

The chain is built from TRBV27 and TRBJ2-7; 12 positions agree with TRBD2. V shed 0 bases and J 1 base; nucleotides not matched to a gene: 7. Germline assignment: CDR1 MNHEY and CDR2 SMNVEV (reference sequence). This CDR3 is built from 18 residues. The CDR3 loop reads CASSLSWLAGGTSYEQYF. CDR3 in DNA: TGTGCCAGCAGTTTATCGTGGCTAGCGGGAGGGACATCCTACGAGCAGTACTTC.

The CDR3: CASGFIGLSGANVLTF. The CDR3 region has the DNA TGTGCCAGTGGTTTCATCGGTTTGTCTGGGGCCAACGTCCTGACTTTC. The gene calls are TRBV6-1 and TRBJ2-6; D not certain. The V end lost 9 bases, the J end lost 1 base, and 16 bases lay between the germline ends. Germline CDR1 is MNHNS and CDR2 is SASEGT. This CDR3 contains 16 residues.

This clonotype was seen repeatedly, ten times or more. The CDR3 sequence is CASSAVGGGTEAFF. CDR3 nucleotides: TGTGCCAGCAGTGCAGTGGGGGGAGGAACTGAAGCTTTCTTT. This chain uses TRBV6-1 with TRBJ1-1, with D maybe TRBD1 (5 bases). The CDR3 is made up of 14 amino acids. The ends were cut back, 4 bases at V and 5 bases at J, with 14 bases in the middle. CDR1 is MNHNS and CDR2 is SASEGT in the germline V gene.

The rearrangement uses TRBV15 and TRBJ2-1, with D unclear. Germline lookup yields CDR1 LNHNV and CDR2 YYDKDF (reference sequence). Trimming cost V 3 bases and J 6 bases, with 12 bases left between them. The CDR3 runs 14 residues. CDR3 sequence (DNA): TGTGCCACCAGCAGTTTAATGGCCCCCAATGAGCAGTTCTTC. Its translation is CATSSLMAPNEQFF.

The table lists this clonotype with a few counts. V is TRBV20-1 and J is TRBJ2-7; 10 bases agree with TRBD2. The CDR3 length is 16 residues. The V and J ends lost 0 bases and 6 bases, in that order; junction bases with no gene match: 11. CDR1 and CDR2 from the germline V gene are DFQATT and SNEGSKA (reference sequence). CDR3 in amino acids: CSARDPASGSMVEQYF. In nucleotides, the CDR3 is TGCAGTGCTAGAGATCCTGCTAGCGGGAGTATGGTCGAGCAGTACTTC.

This clonotype was recorded many times. The rearrangement uses TRBV28 and TRBJ2-5, with D possibly TRBD1 on 5 matching bases. With 1 base removed from V and 4 bases from J, the gap between germline ends came to 13 bases. Germline V gives CDR1 MDHEN, CDR2 SYDVKM. The CDR3 extends over 15 amino acids. The DNA for the CDR3 is TGTGCCAGCAGTTTATCTGGGGCTGTAGGAGAGACCCAGTACTTC. This translates into CASSLSGAVGETQYF.

This clonotype was detected ten times or more. The DNA of the CDR3 is TGTGCCAGCGGGGCTACCCGATACAATGAGCAGTTCTTC. As protein: CASGATRYNEQFF. The rearrangement joins TRBV27 to TRBJ2-1, with D possibly being TRBD1 (5 bases). The CDR3 is 13 amino acids. Trimming stripped 8 bases from V and 4 bases from J, with 12 bases between. Per germline, CDR1 MNHEY and CDR2 SMNVEV (reference sequence).

This clonotype was counted at least ten times. This chain connects TRBV20-1 to TRBJ2-1, with 7 nucleotides matching TRBD2. Germline CDR1 and CDR2: DFQATT and SNEGSKA (reference sequence). V trimming: 1 base; J trimming: 4 bases; junction bases outside the gene matches: 4. CDR3 length equals 14 residues. CDR3 protein: CSARALAEYNEQFF. The CDR3 nucleotides are TGCAGTGCTAGAGCGCTAGCGGAATACAATGAGCAGTTCTTC.